The T cell receptor beta chain under discussion was sequenced for a study of blood T cell repertoires in COVID-19. Study-level information: Donors in the United States, Italy and Spain gave samples during acute or convalescent COVID-19. Sample material is recorded as cDNA or gDNA derived from T cells, B-cell-depleted T cells, or PBMCs.

Authors' analysis steps: Estimation of nucleated cell counts relied on the amplification of reference gene primers. TCRdb's copy holds only in-frame clones and misses some; the assay was immunoSEQ multiplex PCR. The V and J calls and clone size were taken over from that table, and D and trimming were inferred from the DNA. The data hold 15,000 to 20,000 clones, with over 60% observed a single time. This clone has a single count. CDR3 length equals 14 residues. Germline lookup yields CDR1 LGHDT and CDR2 YNNKEL (reference sequence). Trimming shortened V by 5 bases and J by 0 bases, and 11 bases separated the two germline ends.

This chain joins TRBV3-1 (or the pseudogene TRBV3-2) and TRBJ2-7, with TRBD2 as a possible D gene (6 bases). Sequencing used peripheral blood. This receptor was taken from a man in his 70s with COVID-19, enrolled during active disease. Written as DNA, the CDR3 is TGTGCCAGCAGCAAGCCGGGACTCTCCTACGAGCAGTACTTC. It yields the protein CASSKPGLSYEQYF.